A selection of T cell receptor beta chains follows, all from one sample in a study of cytomegalovirus exposure and HLA in healthy donors. The assay was immunoSEQ multiplex PCR, and TCRdb's table has in-frame clones only and misses some. This table holds about 84,000 clones, around 66% found once. Specimen: PBMCs. Source of these receptors: a woman aged 40-49 years in good health and CMV-seropositive. Each CDR3 is given with its conserved first and last residue. The D gene is left open where the match is weak. Not all rows give a size; the values are once, few, many and, for expanded clones, a class.

j_gene: TRBJ1-2; d_gene: -; len: 15; abundance: -; v_gene: TRBV7-2; CDR3nt: TGTGCCAGCAGCCTTCGACAGTTCGCTCAGGGTGGCTACACCTTC; CDR3aa: CASSLRQFAQGGYTF
j_gene: TRBJ1-6; d_gene: TRBD1; len: 14; abundance: -; v_gene: TRBV28; CDR3nt: TGTGCCAGCAGTTCCGGGACAGGGGATTCACCCCTCCACTTT; CDR3aa: CASSSGTGDSPLHF
j_gene: TRBJ1-1; d_gene: -; len: 12; abundance: -; v_gene: TRBV28; CDR3nt: TGTGCCAGCAGTGACAGACAAGCAAGAGCTTTCTTT; CDR3aa: CASSDRQARAFF
j_gene: TRBJ2-1; d_gene: -; len: 13; abundance: -; v_gene: TRBV4-3; CDR3nt: TGCGCCAGCAGCTCACTGGCCTACAATGAGCAGTTCTTC; CDR3aa: CASSSLAYNEQFF
j_gene: TRBJ2-6; d_gene: -; len: 18; abundance: -; v_gene: TRBV18; CDR3nt: TGTGCCAGCTCACCACCAAACTCCTATAGCTCTGGGGCCAACGTCCTGACTTTC; CDR3aa: CASSPPNSYSSGANVLTF
j_gene: TRBJ2-5; d_gene: -; len: 14; abundance: -; v_gene: TRBV7-2; CDR3nt: TGTGCCAGCAGTTACAGGGATCGTTCAGAGACCCAGTACTTC; CDR3aa: CASSYRDRSETQYF
j_gene: TRBJ1-4; d_gene: -; len: 15; abundance: -; v_gene: TRBV4-3; CDR3nt: TGCGCCAGCAGCCAAGTTCCAGCAACTAATGAAAAACTGTTTTTT; CDR3aa: CASSQVPATNEKLFF
j_gene: TRBJ2-7; d_gene: TRBD1; len: 14; abundance: -; v_gene: TRBV7-2; CDR3nt: TGTGCCAGCAGCACTGGACAGGGGGCTAAAGAGCAGTACTTC; CDR3aa: CASSTGQGAKEQYF
j_gene: TRBJ2-2; d_gene: -; len: 14; abundance: -; v_gene: TRBV18; CDR3nt: TGTGCCAGCACGCAAGGAGGAAATGGCGGGGAGCTGTTTTTT; CDR3aa: CASTQGGNGGELFF
j_gene: TRBJ2-3; d_gene: -; len: 14; abundance: few; v_gene: TRBV11-3; CDR3nt: TGTGCCAGCAGCTTAGGGACAAGCACAGATACGCAGTATTTT; CDR3aa: CASSLGTSTDTQYF
j_gene: TRBJ2-1; d_gene: -; len: 16; abundance: -; v_gene: TRBV6-1; CDR3nt: TGTGCCAGCAGTGAAGTGTATGGGGACTTTTACAATGAGCAGTTCTTC; CDR3aa: CASSEVYGDFYNEQFF
j_gene: TRBJ1-1; d_gene: -; len: 12; abundance: -; v_gene: TRBV7-8; CDR3nt: TGTGCCAGCAGCTCGGGGGAGTTGGGAGCTTTCTTT; CDR3aa: CASSSGELGAFF
j_gene: TRBJ2-1; d_gene: TRBD2; len: 15; abundance: few; v_gene: TRBV6-6; CDR3nt: TGTGCCAGCAGCACCATAGCGGGAGTGCATAATGAGCAGTTCTTC; CDR3aa: CASSTIAGVHNEQFF
j_gene: TRBJ2-1; d_gene: TRBD2; len: 14; abundance: few; v_gene: TRBV5-1; CDR3nt: TGCGCCAGCAGCACAACAGCGGGGGTCAATGAGCAGTTCTTC; CDR3aa: CASSTTAGVNEQFF
j_gene: TRBJ2-7; d_gene: TRBD1; len: 15; abundance: -; v_gene: TRBV6-5; CDR3nt: TGTGCCAGCAGTTACCTACGCGGACAGGGCCACGAGCAGTACTTC; CDR3aa: CASSYLRGQGHEQYF
j_gene: TRBJ2-3; d_gene: -; len: 14; abundance: -; v_gene: TRBV6-4; CDR3nt: TGTGCCAGCAGTGACTCAGGGGGTAGAGATACGCAGTATTTT; CDR3aa: CASSDSGGRDTQYF
j_gene: TRBJ1-2; d_gene: -; len: 15; abundance: -; v_gene: TRBV23-1; CDR3nt: TGCGCCAGCAGTCAAATGGCAGGGACTAACTATGGCTACACCTTC; CDR3aa: CASSQMAGTNYGYTF
j_gene: TRBJ2-7; d_gene: TRBD1; len: 15; abundance: few; v_gene: TRBV6-5; CDR3nt: TGTGCCAGCAGTTACTCCGGACAGGGGGCCCGAGAGCAGTACTTC; CDR3aa: CASSYSGQGAREQYF
j_gene: TRBJ2-6; d_gene: TRBD1; len: 15; abundance: -; v_gene: TRBV7-2; CDR3nt: TGTGCCAGCAGCTCGGACAGGTCAGGGGCCAACGTCCTGACTTTC; CDR3aa: CASSSDRSGANVLTF
j_gene: TRBJ1-1; d_gene: -; len: 18; abundance: -; v_gene: TRBV7-9; CDR3nt: TGTGCCAGCAGCTCCACAGACAGACTGATCCTACGGAACACTGAAGCTTTCTTT; CDR3aa: CASSSTDRLILRNTEAFF
j_gene: TRBJ2-7; d_gene: TRBD2; len: 16; abundance: few; v_gene: TRBV4-2; CDR3nt: TGTGCCAGCAGCCAAGTCAGGCTAGCGGGAGTCGGCGAGCAGTACTTC; CDR3aa: CASSQVRLAGVGEQYF
j_gene: TRBJ2-2; d_gene: TRBD2; len: 15; abundance: -; v_gene: TRBV7-9; CDR3nt: TGTGCCAGCAGCTCTATTACTAGCGTCCCCGGGGAGCTGTTTTTT; CDR3aa: CASSSITSVPGELFF
j_gene: TRBJ1-1; d_gene: -; len: 16; abundance: -; v_gene: TRBV4-3; CDR3nt: TGCGCCAGCAGCCCCGGACGGGGGGGCGGGAGGCCTGAAGCTTTCTTT; CDR3aa: CASSPGRGGGRPEAFF
j_gene: TRBJ2-3; d_gene: -; len: 14; abundance: -; v_gene: TRBV5-1; CDR3nt: TGCGCCAGCAGCTTGGAGCGGGTCACAGATACGCAGTATTTT; CDR3aa: CASSLERVTDTQYF
j_gene: TRBJ2-6; d_gene: -; len: 17; abundance: -; v_gene: TRBV9; CDR3nt: TGTGCCAGCAGCGTCTGGGACACCTTCTCTGGGGCCAACGTCCTGACTTTC; CDR3aa: CASSVWDTFSGANVLTF
j_gene: TRBJ2-3; d_gene: -; len: 16; abundance: -; v_gene: TRBV4-1; CDR3nt: TGCGCCAGCAGCCAAGTTCAATGGCAAAGCACAGATACGCAGTATTTT; CDR3aa: CASSQVQWQSTDTQYF
j_gene: TRBJ2-7; d_gene: -; len: 13; abundance: few; v_gene: TRBV4-1; CDR3nt: TGCGCCAGCAGTAGGGCAGGGGTGGACGAGCAGTACTTC; CDR3aa: CASSRAGVDEQYF
j_gene: TRBJ1-2; d_gene: -; len: 13; abundance: -; v_gene: TRBV27; CDR3nt: TGTGCCAGCGGCACCGCCGCTAACTATGGCTACACCTTC; CDR3aa: CASGTAANYGYTF
j_gene: TRBJ1-2; d_gene: TRBD1; len: 16; abundance: -; v_gene: TRBV28; CDR3nt: TGTGCCAGCAGTTTAGGGACAGGGTCCGGAGGCTATGGCTACACCTTC; CDR3aa: CASSLGTGSGGYGYTF
j_gene: TRBJ2-3; d_gene: TRBD2; len: 17; abundance: -; v_gene: TRBV5-1; CDR3nt: TGCGCCAGCAGCTTGATGGCTAGCGGGAGGAGTTCGGATACGCAGTATTTT; CDR3aa: CASSLMASGRSSDTQYF
j_gene: TRBJ1-2; d_gene: -; len: 13; abundance: few; v_gene: TRBV7-9; CDR3nt: TGTGCCAGCAGCTTAGGATCAGGGTCGAGCTACACCTTC; CDR3aa: CASSLGSGSSYTF
j_gene: TRBJ2-5; d_gene: -; len: 14; abundance: -; v_gene: TRBV10-1; CDR3nt: TGCGCCAGCAGTGAGTCGGGAGGCCAAGAGACCCAGTACTTC; CDR3aa: CASSESGGQETQYF
j_gene: TRBJ1-4; d_gene: -; len: 13; abundance: few; v_gene: TRBV29-1; CDR3nt: TGCAGCGTTGTCCCCCAGGCTAATGAAAAACTGTTTTTT; CDR3aa: CSVVPQANEKLFF
j_gene: TRBJ1-2; d_gene: -; len: 13; abundance: -; v_gene: TRBV28; CDR3nt: TGTGCCAGCAGCCTACGAGACACCTTTGGCTACACCTTC; CDR3aa: CASSLRDTFGYTF
j_gene: TRBJ2-3; d_gene: -; len: 17; abundance: -; v_gene: TRBV1; CDR3nt: TGCACCAGCAGCCAAGATCGGGCGGGAGGGGGCACAGATACGCAGTATTTT; CDR3aa: CTSSQDRAGGGTDTQYF
j_gene: TRBJ2-3; d_gene: -; len: 11; abundance: -; v_gene: TRBV28; CDR3nt: TGTGCCAGCTACTACACAGATACGCAGTATTTT; CDR3aa: CASYYTDTQYF
j_gene: TRBJ2-2; d_gene: TRBD1; len: 14; abundance: -; v_gene: TRBV6-5; CDR3nt: TGTGCCAGCAGGAACCGACAGGGGAACGGGGAGCTGTTTTTT; CDR3aa: CASRNRQGNGELFF
j_gene: TRBJ2-5; d_gene: -; len: 15; abundance: -; v_gene: TRBV5-1; CDR3nt: TGCGCCAGCAGCTTGGATCCGAGATTACAAGAGACCCAGTACTTC; CDR3aa: CASSLDPRLQETQYF
j_gene: TRBJ2-1; d_gene: TRBD1; len: 15; abundance: -; v_gene: TRBV27; CDR3nt: TGTGCCAGCAGTTTAGGGCAGGGGGTGTGGAATGAGCAGTTCTTC; CDR3aa: CASSLGQGVWNEQFF
j_gene: TRBJ2-5; d_gene: TRBD1; len: 14; abundance: once; v_gene: TRBV25-1; CDR3nt: TGTGCCAGCAGTGGACAGGGCGGCAGGGAGACCCAGTACTTC; CDR3aa: CASSGQGGRETQYF
j_gene: TRBJ2-3; d_gene: -; len: 11; abundance: -; v_gene: TRBV5-5; CDR3nt: TGTGCCAGCCGGGCGGGGAGAATGCAGTATTTT; CDR3aa: CASRAGRMQYF
j_gene: TRBJ2-7; d_gene: TRBD2; len: 14; abundance: few; v_gene: TRBV27; CDR3nt: TGTGCCAGTCGGACTAGCGCTGACACCTACGAGCAGTACTTC; CDR3aa: CASRTSADTYEQYF